This T cell receptor (beta chain) was retrieved from a study of T cell responses to AZD1222 COVID-19 vaccine. General study points: Spike-specific TCR breadth and depth both grew after two AZD1222 doses. At baseline, just 5 or 6 AZD1222 recipients tested seropositive. White British ancestry dominated among donors, who included more females, and clonal diversity was possibly underestimated. Vaccine-related CD4 TCRs covered spike, predominating at 160-218 and 743-854.

In the case of this clone: The antigen is unknown.

The protocol was immunoSEQ multiplex PCR, while the TCRdb copy is restricted to in-frame clones and leaves out a portion. The table lists 30,000 to 50,000 clones, over 75% of them singletons. The V segment lost 2 bases and the J segment 1 base; nucleotides outside the gene matches: 3. CDR1 and CDR2 (germline): MNHEY, SMNVEV (reference sequence). The CDR3 is 16 amino acids. The source material was peripheral blood, sampled 28 days after the second dose of the MenACWY control vaccine. This rearrangement joins TRBV27 to TRBJ2-2; 8 bases map to TRBD2. This TCR came from an adult who received the MenACWY meningococcal vaccine as a control. Here the CDR3 DNA reads TGTGCCAGCAGTTTACCAAGCGGGAGGAACACCGGGGAGCTGTTTTTT. It codes for CASSLPSGRNTGELFF.